This T cell receptor (beta chain) stems from a study of CD8+ T cells in alopecia areata. This clone was picked up a small number of times. Germline V gene sequence: CDR1 SGHDT, CDR2 YYEEEE. This CDR3 comprises 16 residues. Trimming removed 1 base at V and 2 bases at J, with 15 bases between. Following extraction, RNA underwent reverse transcription to cDNA, which served as the sequencing template. TCRdb's table, derived via immunoSEQ multiplex PCR, lists solely in-frame clones and lacks some. Of more than 100,000 clones in the sample, approximately 58% were seen once. This sequence originates from a human donor with alopecia areata. The V call is TRBV5-6, the J call TRBJ2-5, with D hard to call. Here the sequenced sample was CD4+ T cells sorted from blood, taken at week 0. The CDR3 here is CASSLISARGQETQYF. The CDR3 nucleotides read TGTGCCAGCAGCTTGATCTCGGCTAGAGGACAAGAGACCCAGTACTTC.